Presented here are 9 T cell receptor beta chains from one specimen sequenced in a study of blood T cell repertoires in COVID-19. Some clones are missing from TCRdb's copy, which holds only in-frame ones; the method was immunoSEQ multiplex PCR. The repertoire has some 150,000 clones, roughly 81% of them found once; the top ten carry 7% to 10%. The sequenced material came from peripheral blood. These receptors all come from a human donor with acute or convalescent COVID-19. The donor label of this sample is uncertain.

V and J are TRBV30 and TRBJ1-2; possible D gene TRBD1, 6 bases. The CDR3 totals 14 residues. V lost 4 bases, J lost 8 bases, and 20 bases lay in between. Germline loops: CDR1 GTSNPN, CDR2 SVGIG (reference sequence). The CDR3, as DNA: TGTGCCTGGACCGAAGGGGGAACTGGGATCGGCTACACCTTC. Translating gives CAWTEGGTGIGYTF. Full variable domain (outside the CDR3, taken from reference TRBV30 and TRBJ1-2): SQTIHQWPATLVQPVGSPLSLECTVEGTSNPNLYWYRQAAGRGLQLLFYSVGIGQISSEVPQNLSASRPQDRQFILSSKKLLLSDSGFYLCAWTEGGTGIGYTFGSGTRLTVV.

This clone was recorded a few times. The chain couples TRBV9 to TRBJ2-4, with TRBD1 identical over 9 bases. The V gene end was trimmed by 5 bases and the J gene end by 11 bases; junction bases not matched to a gene: 8. From germline, CDR1 is SGDLS and CDR2 YYNGEE. The length of the CDR3 is 13 residues. CDR3 nucleotides: TGTGCCAGCAGTCCCGGGACAGGGCTCCTTCAGTACTTC. Protein sequence: CASSPGTGLLQYF. The full variable domain, rest sourced from reference TRBV9 and TRBJ2-4, is DSGVTQTPKHLITATGQRVTLRCSPRSGDLSVYWYQQSLDQGLQFLIQYYNGEERAKGNILERFSAQQFPDLHSELNLSSLELGDSALYFCASSPGTGLLQYFGAGTRLSVL.

The chain links TRBV6-5 to TRBJ2-7; 11 nucleotides line up with TRBD1. This CDR3 spans 15 amino acids. From germline, CDR1 is MNHEY and CDR2 SVGAGI. The V gene end was trimmed by 3 bases and the J gene end by 6 bases; junction bases not matched to a gene: 7. The CDR3, as DNA: TGTGCCAGCAGTTATTTCCCGGGACAGGGGGGCGAGCAGTACTTC. Protein sequence: CASSYFPGQGGEQYF.

The V call is TRBV3-1 (or the pseudogene TRBV3-2), the J call TRBJ1-6; D is unresolved. Germline V CDR1 and CDR2: LGHDT, YNNKEL (reference sequence). The V and J ends lost 3 bases and 4 bases respectively, with 7 bases between them. CDR3 length equals 14 residues. In nucleotides, the CDR3 is TGTGCCAGCAGCCAGAAGAGTTATAATTCACCCCTCCACTTT. It specifies CASSQKSYNSPLHF.

This clone has a single count. The chain is built from TRBV6-5 and TRBJ1-5, with 8 bases fitting TRBD1. Trimming took 6 bases from V and 7 from J; bases not matched to a gene: 8. The CDR3 has 14 residues. Per germline, CDR1 MNHEY and CDR2 SVGAGI. The DNA of the CDR3 is TGTGCCAGCAGCCTCGGACAGGGCTTACAGCCCCAGCATTTT. Protein product: CASSLGQGLQPQHF.

This clone was recorded a few times. This sequence joins TRBV12-3 or TRBV12-4 and TRBJ1-2; weak D call: TRBD1 (6 bases). Between the trimmed V and J ends, which lost 3 bases and 8 bases, there was a span of 13 bases. The CDR3 has 13 amino acids. Here the CDR3 reads CASSLMGAEGYTF. The CDR3 bases are TGTGCCAGCAGTTTGATGGGGGCGGAAGGCTACACCTTC.

The chain recombines TRBV12-3 or TRBV12-4 with TRBJ1-3, with 9 bases lining up with TRBD1. There are 12 residues in the CDR3. After removal of 6 bases from V and 12 bases from J, the junction contained 6 bases not matched to a gene. CDR3 nucleotide sequence: TGTGCCAGCAGACGGACAGGGGAAGGCATATATTTT. The encoded protein is CASRRTGEGIYF.

The V gene is TRBV10-2, the J gene TRBJ2-3; 10 nucleotides agree with TRBD2. V lost 10 bases to trimming and J lost 3 bases; unmatched junction nucleotides: 4. This CDR3 is built from 13 residues. From germline, CDR1 is WSHSY and CDR2 SAAADI. CDR3 in DNA: TGCGCCACCCGGACTAGCGGAACAGATACGCAGTATTTT. Protein: CATRTSGTDTQYF.

The V gene is TRBV2, the J gene TRBJ2-1, with 12 bases fitting TRBD1. From germline, CDR1 is SNHLY and CDR2 FYNNEI. The CDR3 extends over 14 amino acids. With 8 bases clipped from V and 7 bases from J, the junction kept 6 bases outside the gene matches. The CDR3 sequence is CASGGTGGRNEQFF. The CDR3 nucleotides read TGTGCCAGCGGGGGGACAGGGGGCAGGAATGAGCAGTTCTTC.